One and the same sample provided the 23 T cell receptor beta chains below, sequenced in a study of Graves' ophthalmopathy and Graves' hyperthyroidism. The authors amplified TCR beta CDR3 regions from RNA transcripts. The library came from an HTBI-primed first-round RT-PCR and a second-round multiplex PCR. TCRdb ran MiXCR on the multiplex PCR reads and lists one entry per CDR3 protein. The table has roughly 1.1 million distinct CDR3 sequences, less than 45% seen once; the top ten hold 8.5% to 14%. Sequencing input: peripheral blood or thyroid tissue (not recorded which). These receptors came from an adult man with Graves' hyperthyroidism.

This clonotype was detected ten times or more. The CDR3 DNA sequence: TGCAGCGTTGAAGATAATGGCAGGGGGCCCGAGCAGTACTTC. Protein: CSVEDNGRGPEQYF. The V and J genes are TRBV29-1 and TRBJ2-7, with 8 nucleotides matching TRBD1. Germline trimming cut 0 bases from V and 6 bases from J; bases unmatched to any gene: 7. The CDR3 length is 14 residues. Looked up from germline, CDR1 is SQVTM and CDR2 is ANQGSEA.

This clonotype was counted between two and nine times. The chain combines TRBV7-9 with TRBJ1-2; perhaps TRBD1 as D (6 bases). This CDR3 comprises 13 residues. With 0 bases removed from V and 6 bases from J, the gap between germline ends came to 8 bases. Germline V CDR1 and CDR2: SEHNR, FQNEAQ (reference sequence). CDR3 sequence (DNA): TGTGCCAGCAGCTTAGCCAACAGGGATGGCTACACCTTC. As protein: CASSLANRDGYTF. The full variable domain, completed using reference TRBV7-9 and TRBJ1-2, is DTGVSQNPRHKITKRGQNVTFRCDPISEHNRLYWYRQTLGQGPEFLTYFQNEAQLEKSRLLSDRFSAERPKGSFSTLEIQRTEQGDSAMYLCASSLANRDGYTFGSGTRLTVV.

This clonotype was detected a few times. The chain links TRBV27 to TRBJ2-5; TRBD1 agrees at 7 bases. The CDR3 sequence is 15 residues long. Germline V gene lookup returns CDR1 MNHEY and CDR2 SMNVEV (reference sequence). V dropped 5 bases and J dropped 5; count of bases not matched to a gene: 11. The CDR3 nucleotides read TGTGCCAGCAGTCCTACTAACAGGGGTGCTGAGACCCAGTACTTC. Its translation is CASSPTNRGAETQYF.

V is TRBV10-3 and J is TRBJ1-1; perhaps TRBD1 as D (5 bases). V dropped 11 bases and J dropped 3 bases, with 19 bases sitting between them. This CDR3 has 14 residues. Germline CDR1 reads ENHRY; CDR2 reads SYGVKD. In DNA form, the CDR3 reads TGTGCCTCCTCCTCGGACACTACCTACACTGAAGCTTTCTTT. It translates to CASSSDTTYTEAFF.

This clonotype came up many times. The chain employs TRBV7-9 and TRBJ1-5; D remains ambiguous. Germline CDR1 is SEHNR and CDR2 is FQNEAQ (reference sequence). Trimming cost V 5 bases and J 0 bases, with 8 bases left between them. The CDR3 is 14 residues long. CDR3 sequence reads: CASSPNYSNQPQHF. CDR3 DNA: TGTGCCAGCAGCCCCAATTATAGCAATCAGCCCCAGCATTTT.

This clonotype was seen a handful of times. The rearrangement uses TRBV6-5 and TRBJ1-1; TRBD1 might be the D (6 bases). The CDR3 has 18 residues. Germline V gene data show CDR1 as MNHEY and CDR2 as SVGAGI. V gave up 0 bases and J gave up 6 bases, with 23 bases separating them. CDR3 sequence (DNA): TGTGCCAGCAGTTACTCGTCTTCTTTCCTGGGGGCGGTCGCTGAAGCTTTCTTT. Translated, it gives CASSYSSSFLGAVAEAFF.

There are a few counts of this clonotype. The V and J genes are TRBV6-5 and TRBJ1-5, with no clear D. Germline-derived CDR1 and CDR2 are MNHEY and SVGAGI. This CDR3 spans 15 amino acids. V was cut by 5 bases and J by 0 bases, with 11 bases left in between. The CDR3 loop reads CASSPLLLSNQPQHF. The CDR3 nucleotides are TGTGCCAGCAGTCCACTACTCCTTAGCAATCAGCCCCAGCATTTT.

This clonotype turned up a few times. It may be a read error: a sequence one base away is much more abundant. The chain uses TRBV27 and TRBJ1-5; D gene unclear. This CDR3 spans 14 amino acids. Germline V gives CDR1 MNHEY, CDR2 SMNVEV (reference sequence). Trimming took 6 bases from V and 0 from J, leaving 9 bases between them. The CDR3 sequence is CASSAGDSNQPQHF. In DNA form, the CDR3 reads TGTGCCAGCAGCGCAGGAGATAGCAATCAGCCCCAGCATTTT.

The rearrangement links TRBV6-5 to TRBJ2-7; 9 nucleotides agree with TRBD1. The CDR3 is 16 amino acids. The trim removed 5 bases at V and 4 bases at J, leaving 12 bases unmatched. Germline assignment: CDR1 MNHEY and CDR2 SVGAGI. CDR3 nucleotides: TGTGCCAGCAGTCCAGTGACCGGGACAGGGTTATACGAGCAGTACTTC. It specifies CASSPVTGTGLYEQYF.

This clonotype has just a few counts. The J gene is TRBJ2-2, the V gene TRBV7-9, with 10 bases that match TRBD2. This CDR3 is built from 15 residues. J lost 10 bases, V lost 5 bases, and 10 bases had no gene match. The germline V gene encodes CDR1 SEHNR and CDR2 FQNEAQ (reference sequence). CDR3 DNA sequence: TGTGCCAGCAGCACCCCCGGGACTAGCGCCGAGGAGCTGTTTTTT. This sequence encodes CASSTPGTSAEELFF.

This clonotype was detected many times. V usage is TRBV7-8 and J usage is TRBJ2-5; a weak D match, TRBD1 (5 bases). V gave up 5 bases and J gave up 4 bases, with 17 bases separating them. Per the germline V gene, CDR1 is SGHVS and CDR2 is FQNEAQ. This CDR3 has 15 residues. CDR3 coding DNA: TGTGCCAGCAGCCCGACAGTTATGGGGCGAGAGACCCAGTACTTC. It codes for CASSPTVMGRETQYF.

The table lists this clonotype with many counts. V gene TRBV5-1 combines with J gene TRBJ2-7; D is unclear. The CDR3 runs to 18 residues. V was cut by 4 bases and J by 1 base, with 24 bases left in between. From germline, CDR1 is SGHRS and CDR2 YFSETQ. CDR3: CASSPTNGRSTSSYEQYF. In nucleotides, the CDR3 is TGCGCCAGCAGCCCAACAAACGGACGGTCGACCTCGTCCTACGAGCAGTACTTC.

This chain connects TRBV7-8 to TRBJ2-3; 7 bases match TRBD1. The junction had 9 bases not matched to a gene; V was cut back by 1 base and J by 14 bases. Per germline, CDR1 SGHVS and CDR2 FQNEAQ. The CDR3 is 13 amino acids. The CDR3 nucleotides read TGTGCCAGCAGCTTAGTTCAAGACAGGGCGGCGTATTTT. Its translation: CASSLVQDRAAYF. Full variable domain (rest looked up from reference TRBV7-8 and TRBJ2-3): GAGVSQSPRYKVAKRGQDVALRCDPISGHVSLFWYQQALGQGPEFLTYFQNEAQLDKSGLPSDRFFAERPEGSVSTLKIQRTQQEDSAVYLCASSLVQDRAAYFGPGTRLTVL.

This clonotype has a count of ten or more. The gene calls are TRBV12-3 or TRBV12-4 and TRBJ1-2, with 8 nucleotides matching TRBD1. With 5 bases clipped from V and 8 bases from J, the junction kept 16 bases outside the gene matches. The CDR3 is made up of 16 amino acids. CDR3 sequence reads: CASSRTGRTLVMGYTF. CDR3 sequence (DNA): TGTGCCAGCAGTCGGACAGGGCGAACCTTAGTTATGGGCTACACCTTC.

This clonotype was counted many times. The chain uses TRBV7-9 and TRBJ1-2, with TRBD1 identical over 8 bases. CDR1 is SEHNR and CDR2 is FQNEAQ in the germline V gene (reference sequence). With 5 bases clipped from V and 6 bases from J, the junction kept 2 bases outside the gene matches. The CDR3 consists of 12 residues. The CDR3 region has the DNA TGTGCCAGCAGCACAGGGGGTGATGGCTACACCTTC. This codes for CASSTGGDGYTF.

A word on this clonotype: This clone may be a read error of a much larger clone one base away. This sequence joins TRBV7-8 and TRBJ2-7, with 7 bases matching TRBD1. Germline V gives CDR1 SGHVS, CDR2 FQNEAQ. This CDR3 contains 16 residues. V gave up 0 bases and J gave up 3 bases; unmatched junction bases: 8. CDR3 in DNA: TGTGCCAGCAGCTTAGCGGGGAAGACAGGGAGCTACGAGCAGTACTTC. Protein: CASSLAGKTGSYEQYF. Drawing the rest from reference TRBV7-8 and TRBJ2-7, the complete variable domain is GAGVSQSPRYKVAKRGQDVALRCDPISGHVSLFWYQQALGQGPEFLTYFQNEAQLDKSGLPSDRFFAERPEGSVSTLKIQRTQQEDSAVYLCASSLAGKTGSYEQYFGPGTRLTVT.

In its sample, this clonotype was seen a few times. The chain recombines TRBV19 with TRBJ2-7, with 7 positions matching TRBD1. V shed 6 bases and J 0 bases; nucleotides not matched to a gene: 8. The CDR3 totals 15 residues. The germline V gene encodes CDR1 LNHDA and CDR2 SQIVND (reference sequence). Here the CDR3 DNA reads TGTGCCAGTAGCACACAGGGGCTGGCCTCCTACGAGCAGTACTTC. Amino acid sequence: CASSTQGLASYEQYF.

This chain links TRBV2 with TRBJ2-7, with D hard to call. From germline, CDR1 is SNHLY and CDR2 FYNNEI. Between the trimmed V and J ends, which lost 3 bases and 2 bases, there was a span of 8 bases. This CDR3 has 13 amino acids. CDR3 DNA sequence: TGTGCCAGCAGTGACCATCCCGCCTACGAGCAGTACTTC. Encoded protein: CASSDHPAYEQYF.

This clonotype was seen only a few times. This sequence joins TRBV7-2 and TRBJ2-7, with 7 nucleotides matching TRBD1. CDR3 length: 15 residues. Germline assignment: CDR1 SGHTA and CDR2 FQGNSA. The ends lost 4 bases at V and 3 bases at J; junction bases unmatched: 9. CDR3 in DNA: TGTGCCAGCAGCTCCCTTAGAGGGGGCGTCTACGAGCAGTACTTC. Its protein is CASSSLRGGVYEQYF.

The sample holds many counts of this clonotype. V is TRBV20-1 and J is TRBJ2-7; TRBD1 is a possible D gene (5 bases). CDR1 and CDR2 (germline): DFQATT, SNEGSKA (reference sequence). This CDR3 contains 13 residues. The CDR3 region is CSAEGPGFYEQYF. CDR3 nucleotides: TGCAGCGCCGAAGGCCCAGGGTTTTACGAGCAGTACTTC.

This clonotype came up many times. In DNA form, the CDR3 reads TGTGCCAGCAGTTACTCCACAGGGGTTGAGACCCAGTACTTC. Protein sequence: CASSYSTGVETQYF. The chain carries TRBV6-5 and TRBJ2-5, with 7 bases matching TRBD1. Germline V CDR1 and CDR2: MNHEY, SVGAGI. V gave up 0 bases and J gave up 5 bases; unmatched junction bases: 3. CDR3 size: 14 residues.

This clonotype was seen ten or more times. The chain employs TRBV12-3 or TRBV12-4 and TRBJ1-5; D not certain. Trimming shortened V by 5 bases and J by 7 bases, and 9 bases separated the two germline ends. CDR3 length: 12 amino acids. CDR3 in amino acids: CASSPSRQPQHF. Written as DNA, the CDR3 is TGTGCCAGCAGTCCGTCCCGCCAGCCCCAGCATTTT.

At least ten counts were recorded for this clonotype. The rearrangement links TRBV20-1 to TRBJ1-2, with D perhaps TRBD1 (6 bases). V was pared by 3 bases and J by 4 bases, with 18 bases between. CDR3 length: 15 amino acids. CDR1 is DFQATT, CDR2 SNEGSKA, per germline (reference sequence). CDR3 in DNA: TGCAGTGCTAGTGCCCTGTCACAGGGTAGCTATGGCTACACCTTC. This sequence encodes CSASALSQGSYGYTF.